One sample yielded the 26 T cell receptor beta chains listed below, sequenced in a study of CD8 T cells in Susac syndrome (dated by TCRdb to the late 2010s). Libraries came from the immunoSEQ multiplex PCR assay. RNA was extracted with the RNeasy kit and roughly 0.45 to 1 ug was reverse transcribed using random hexamers. TCRdb reanalyzed the raw reads on its own, using fastp at Q25 for trimming and MiXCR for clone calling, and kept in-frame beta chains. Identical CDR3 protein sequences are pooled into one entry, listed with their most common genes and DNA. Across this sample there are over 120,000 distinct CDR3 sequences, with approximately 94% seen only once. The ten largest make up 0.084% of the sample. The sequenced material came from CD4+ T cells from PBMCs. The receptors come from a human donor in good health.

The genes are TRBV2 and TRBJ2-1, with D tentatively TRBD2 (6 bases). CDR3 length: 15 residues. The V gene's germline CDR1 is SNHLY and CDR2 FYNNEI. Trimming left V 6 bases short and J 5 bases short, with 17 bases between. This CDR3 reads CASSGALATHNEQFF. DNA of the CDR3: TGTGCCAGCAGCGGGGCCCTAGCGACCCACAATGAGCAGTTCTTC. Full variable domain (rest looked up from reference TRBV2 and TRBJ2-1): EPEVTQTPSHQVTQMGQEVILRCVPISNHLYFYWYRQILGQKVEFLVSFYNNEISEKSEIFDDQFSVERPDGSNFTLKIRSTKLEDSAMYFCASSGALATHNEQFFGPGTRLTVL.

The CDR3 coding sequence is TGTGCCAGCAGCGAAATGGGTTTGGCGGAAAAACTGTTTTTT. Protein product: CASSEMGLAEKLFF. The chain has TRBV7-9 and TRBJ1-4; D is unclear. V lost 5 bases, J lost 8 bases, and 15 bases lay in between. The germline V gene encodes CDR1 SEHNR and CDR2 FQNEAQ (reference sequence). This CDR3 has 14 amino acids.

The chain joins TRBV28 to TRBJ1-2; D possibly corresponds to TRBD1 (5 bases). The CDR3 loop spans 13 amino acids. CDR1 is MDHEN, CDR2 SYDVKM, per germline. Trimming shortened V by 1 base and J by 8 bases, and 11 bases separated the two germline ends. CDR3 in amino acids: CASSLSGFYGYTF. Here the CDR3 DNA reads TGTGCCAGCAGTTTATCAGGGTTTTACGGCTACACCTTC.

The rearrangement links TRBV29-1 to TRBJ2-3; D unclear. The CDR3 consists of 13 residues. Between the trimmed V and J ends, which lost 4 bases and 0 bases, there was a span of 8 bases. The germline gives CDR1 SQVTM, CDR2 ANQGSEA. The CDR3, as DNA: TGCAGCGTTGCCGGCAGGAGCACAGATACGCAGTATTTT. Its protein is CSVAGRSTDTQYF.

The gene calls are TRBV5-1 and TRBJ2-7; D unresolved. Germline lookup yields CDR1 SGHRS and CDR2 YFSETQ. This CDR3 is built from 14 residues. The V end was cut by 0 bases, the J end by 0 bases, with 7 bases between. The CDR3, as DNA: TGCGCCAGCAGCTTGGAAATACGCTCCTACGAGCAGTACTTC. Residues: CASSLEIRSYEQYF. Complete variable domain (other parts from reference TRBV5-1 and TRBJ2-7): KAGVTQTPRYLIKTRGQQVTLSCSPISGHRSVSWYQQTPGQGLQFLFEYFSETQRNKGNFPGRFSGRQFSNSRSEMNVSTLELGDSALYLCASSLEIRSYEQYFGPGTRLTVT.

The rearrangement links TRBV27 to TRBJ2-2; D possibly corresponds to TRBD1 (6 bases). Germline V gene sequence: CDR1 MNHEY, CDR2 SMNVEV (reference sequence). The ends were cut back, 5 bases at V and 5 bases at J, with 21 bases in the middle. The CDR3 loop spans 17 amino acids. This CDR3 reads CASSPTGTPQRTGELFF. CDR3 DNA: TGTGCCAGCAGTCCGACCGGGACACCCCAGAGGACCGGGGAGCTGTTTTTT.

The CDR3 loop reads CASSSTLDTQYF. The CDR3 coding sequence is TGTGCCAGCAGCAGTACTCTAGATACGCAGTATTTT. This chain links TRBV14 with TRBJ2-3; D unclear. V was pared by 5 bases and J by 5 bases, with 8 bases between. CDR1 is SGHDN and CDR2 is FVKESK in the germline V gene. The CDR3 consists of 12 residues.

J is TRBJ2-5 and V is TRBV7-9; maybe TRBD1 (5 bases). V lost 5 bases and J lost 5, with 15 bases in between. This CDR3 spans 14 amino acids. Germline lookup yields CDR1 SEHNR and CDR2 FQNEAQ (reference sequence). The CDR3 spells CASSPTSGLETQYF. The CDR3 DNA sequence: TGTGCCAGCAGCCCCACTTCAGGGCTGGAGACCCAGTACTTC.

V gene TRBV5-1 combines with J gene TRBJ2-4; D gene uncertain. Per germline, CDR1 SGHRS and CDR2 YFSETQ. This CDR3 is 13 amino acids long. V was shortened by 0 bases and J by 9 bases, with 10 bases between the two germline ends. CDR3 nucleotides: TGCGCCAGCAGCTTGGAAGGCGGTAGCATTCAGTACTTC. Residues: CASSLEGGSIQYF.

This sequence joins TRBV3-1 and TRBJ2-2; D uncertain. This CDR3 comprises 12 residues. Trimming stripped 1 base from V and 6 bases from J, with 3 bases between. Per germline, CDR1 LGHDT and CDR2 YNNKEL (reference sequence). The CDR3 coding sequence is TGTGCCAGCAGCCAAGTGGCCGGGGAGCTGTTTTTT. This sequence encodes CASSQVAGELFF.

V usage is TRBV25-1 and J usage is TRBJ2-7, with D perhaps matching TRBD1 (5 bases). Germline CDR1 MGHDK, CDR2 SYGVNS. The CDR3 length is 14 residues. Trimming pared 3 bases from V and 3 bases from J, leaving 12 bases between. In DNA, the CDR3 is TGTGCCAGCAGTGATTCACGACAGCTCTACGAGCAGTACTTC. This codes for CASSDSRQLYEQYF.

The rearrangement links TRBV20-1 to TRBJ1-1, with D hard to call. Germline CDR1 reads DFQATT; CDR2 reads SNEGSKA (reference sequence). The CDR3 has 11 residues. Trimming left V 4 bases short and J 5 bases short, with 8 bases between. CDR3 nucleotide sequence: TGCAGTGCTAACGGCAGAACTGAAGCTTTCTTT. It is translated as CSANGRTEAFF.

The rearrangement uses TRBV20-1 and TRBJ1-2, with TRBD1 matching 9 bases. The V and J ends lost 6 bases and 4 bases, in that order; junction bases with no gene match: 6. The CDR3 loop spans 13 amino acids. The germline V gene has CDR1 DFQATT and CDR2 SNEGSKA (reference sequence). In nucleotides, the CDR3 is TGCAGTGCCGGGACAGGGCCGACCTATGGCTACACCTTC. It specifies CSAGTGPTYGYTF.

V gene TRBV11-2 combines with J gene TRBJ2-7; D not resolved. V dropped 2 bases and J dropped 6 bases, with 23 bases sitting between them. The CDR3 has 17 amino acids. Looked up from germline, CDR1 is SGHAT and CDR2 is FQNNGV. This CDR3 is CASSLYRVHPRAIEQYF. In DNA form, the CDR3 reads TGTGCCAGCAGCTTATATCGTGTGCACCCCAGAGCAATCGAGCAGTACTTC.

CDR3 protein: CASSLANLPGGQETQYF. DNA for the CDR3: TGTGCCAGCAGTTTGGCCAATCTCCCGGGAGGGCAAGAGACCCAGTACTTC. V gene TRBV27 combines with J gene TRBJ2-5, with TRBD2 matching over 8 bases. CDR3 length: 17 amino acids. Germline CDR1 and CDR2: MNHEY and SMNVEV (reference sequence). Losses at the gene ends were 3 bases for V and 2 bases for J; bases not matched to a gene: 11.

The V gene is TRBV12-3 or TRBV12-4, the J gene TRBJ1-1, with a weak D call TRBD1 (6 bases). V lost 10 bases and J lost 2, with 14 bases in between. This CDR3 spans 13 amino acids. The CDR3 loop reads CATRDRRNTEAFF. CDR3 sequence (DNA): TGTGCCACCCGTGACAGGCGAAACACTGAAGCTTTCTTT.

The J gene is TRBJ2-1, the V gene TRBV5-4; D might be TRBD1 (5 bases). Germline V gives CDR1 SGHNT, CDR2 YYREEE (reference sequence). CDR3 length: 15 amino acids. Trimming took 0 bases from V and 6 from J, leaving 13 bases between them. The CDR3 is CASSLGSGRVNEQFF. CDR3 coding DNA: TGTGCCAGCAGCTTGGGATCGGGCAGGGTCAATGAGCAGTTCTTC.

This clonotype was recorded once. V is TRBV5-1 and J is TRBJ1-2, with D hard to call. The length of the CDR3 is 13 residues. Germline values: CDR1 SGHRS, CDR2 YFSETQ. The V end lost 0 bases, the J end lost 8 bases, and 11 bases lay between the germline ends. CDR3 DNA sequence: TGCGCCAGCAGCTTGGCCACCTCGAGCGGCTACACCTTC. Its translation: CASSLATSSGYTF.

The gene calls are TRBV5-1 and TRBJ1-2; D perhaps matches TRBD1 (5 bases). Germline CDR1 and CDR2: SGHRS and YFSETQ. Trimming removed 0 bases at V and 8 bases at J, with 14 bases between. CDR3 length: 14 residues. CDR3 sequence reads: CASSLAGTASGYTF. CDR3 nucleotides: TGCGCCAGCAGCTTGGCCGGGACGGCATCAGGCTACACCTTC.

This sequence joins TRBV29-1 and TRBJ1-2; TRBD1 might be the D (6 bases). CDR1 and CDR2 (germline): SQVTM, ANQGSEA. Trimming removed 7 bases at V and 7 bases at J, with 28 bases between. This CDR3 has 16 residues. The CDR3 DNA reads TGCAGCGCCAGGAAGGGGTTTCGCAGGGGAGAAGGTGGCTACACCTTC. Translating it yields CSARKGFRRGEGGYTF.

The chain recombines TRBV5-1 with TRBJ2-2; 9 nucleotides align to TRBD1. V was clipped by 4 bases and J by 0 bases; unmatched bases: 7. Germline V gene lookup returns CDR1 SGHRS and CDR2 YFSETQ. This CDR3 is built from 17 residues. CDR3 sequence (DNA): TGCGCCAGCAGCCAGATGGGACAGGGAACGAACACCGGGGAGCTGTTTTTT. It specifies CASSQMGQGTNTGELFF.

CDR3 amino acids: CASSPENLAGVTYEQYF. CDR3 coding DNA: TGTGCCAGCAGTCCCGAGAATCTAGCGGGAGTTACTTACGAGCAGTACTTC. This chain uses TRBV12-3 or TRBV12-4 with TRBJ2-7; TRBD2 aligns across 10 bases. The CDR3 covers 17 residues. V lost 5 bases, J lost 4 bases, and 14 bases stayed unmatched.

This clonotype was counted a single time. Written as DNA, the CDR3 is TGTGCCAGCAGCCAAGATCCCCTGGGTTCAGATACGCAGTATTTT. Translating it yields CASSQDPLGSDTQYF. This rearrangement joins TRBV3-1 to TRBJ2-3; D remains unclear. CDR1 LGHDT and CDR2 YNNKEL come from the germline V gene (reference sequence). V lost 0 bases to trimming and J lost 4 bases, with 11 bases between them. The CDR3 has 15 amino acids.

This clonotype has only a few counts. The genes are TRBV12-3 or TRBV12-4 and TRBJ2-3, with no clear D. The V and J ends lost 2 bases and 6 bases respectively, with 6 bases between them. The CDR3 contains 12 residues. CDR3 sequence: CASSLSPDTQYF. DNA for the CDR3: TGTGCCAGCAGTTTAAGCCCCGATACGCAGTATTTT.

The chain employs TRBV5-1 and TRBJ2-5; D gene ambiguous. Germline V gives CDR1 SGHRS, CDR2 YFSETQ. Trimming pared 0 bases from V and 4 bases from J, leaving 10 bases between. The CDR3 length is 14 residues. As DNA, the CDR3 is TGCGCCAGCAGCTTGGGGGATAGTAGAGAGACCCAGTACTTC. Amino acids: CASSLGDSRETQYF.

The count of this clonotype is one. The chain links TRBV4-2 to TRBJ2-1; TRBD2 aligns across 9 bases. CDR1 and CDR2 from the germline V gene are LGHNA and YNFKEQ. V was clipped by 0 bases and J by 10 bases; unmatched bases: 13. The CDR3 contains 17 residues. Here the CDR3 reads CASSQEPSLTSGTEQFF. The CDR3 DNA sequence: TGTGCCAGCAGCCAAGAACCCTCTTTGACTAGCGGCACGGAGCAGTTCTTC.